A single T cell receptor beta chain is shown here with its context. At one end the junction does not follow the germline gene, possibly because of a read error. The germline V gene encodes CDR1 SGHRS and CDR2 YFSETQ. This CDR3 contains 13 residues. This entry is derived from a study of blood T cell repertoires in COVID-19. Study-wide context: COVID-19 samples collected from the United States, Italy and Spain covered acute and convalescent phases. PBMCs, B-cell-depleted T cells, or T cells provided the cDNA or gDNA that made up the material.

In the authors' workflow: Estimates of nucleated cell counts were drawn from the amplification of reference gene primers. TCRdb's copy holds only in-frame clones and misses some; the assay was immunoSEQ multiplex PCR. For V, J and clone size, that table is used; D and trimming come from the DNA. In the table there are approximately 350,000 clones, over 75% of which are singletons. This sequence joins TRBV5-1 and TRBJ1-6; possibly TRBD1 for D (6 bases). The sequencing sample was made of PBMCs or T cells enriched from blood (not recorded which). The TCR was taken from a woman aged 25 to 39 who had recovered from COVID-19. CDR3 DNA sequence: TGCGCCAGCAGCTTGAATTTTGACAGGCCCTTATTCTTT. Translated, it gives CASSLNFDRPLFF.